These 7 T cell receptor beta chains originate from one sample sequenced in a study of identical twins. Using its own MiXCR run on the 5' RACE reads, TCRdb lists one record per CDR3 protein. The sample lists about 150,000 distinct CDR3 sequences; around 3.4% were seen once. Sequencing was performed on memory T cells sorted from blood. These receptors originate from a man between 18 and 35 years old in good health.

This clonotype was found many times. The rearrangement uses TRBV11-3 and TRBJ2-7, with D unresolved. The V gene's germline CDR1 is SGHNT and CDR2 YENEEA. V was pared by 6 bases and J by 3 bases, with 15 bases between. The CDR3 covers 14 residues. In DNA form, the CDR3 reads TGTGCCAGCAGTTGTGACTCCGAAGGCTACGAGCAGTACGTC. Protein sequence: CASSCDSEGYEQYV.

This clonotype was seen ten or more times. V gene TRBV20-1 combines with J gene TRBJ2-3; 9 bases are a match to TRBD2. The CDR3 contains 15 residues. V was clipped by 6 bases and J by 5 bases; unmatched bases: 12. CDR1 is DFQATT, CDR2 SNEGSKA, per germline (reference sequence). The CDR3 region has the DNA TGCAGTGCCGCCCCACTAGCGGGCCGAGGAGATACGCAGTATTTT. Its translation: CSAAPLAGRGDTQYF.

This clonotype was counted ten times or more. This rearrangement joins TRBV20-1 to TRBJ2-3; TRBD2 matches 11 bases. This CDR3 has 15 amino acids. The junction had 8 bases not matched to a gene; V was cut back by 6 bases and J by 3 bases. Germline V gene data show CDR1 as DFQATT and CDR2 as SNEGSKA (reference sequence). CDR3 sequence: CSALKTSGKTDTQYF. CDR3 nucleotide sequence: TGCAGTGCCTTGAAGACTAGCGGGAAGACAGATACGCAGTATTTT.

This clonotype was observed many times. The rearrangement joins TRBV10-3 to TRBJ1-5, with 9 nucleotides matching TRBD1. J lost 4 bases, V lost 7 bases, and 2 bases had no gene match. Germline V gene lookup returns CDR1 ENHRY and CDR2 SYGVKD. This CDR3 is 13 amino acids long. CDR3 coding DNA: TGTGCCATCAAAGGACAGGGGAATCAGCCCCAGCATTTT. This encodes CAIKGQGNQPQHF.

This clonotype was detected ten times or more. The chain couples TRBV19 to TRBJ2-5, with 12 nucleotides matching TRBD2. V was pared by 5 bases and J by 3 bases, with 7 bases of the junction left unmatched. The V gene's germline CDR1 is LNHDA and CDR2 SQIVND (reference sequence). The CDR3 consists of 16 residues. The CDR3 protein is CASSQLAGGLEETQYF. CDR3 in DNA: TGTGCCAGTAGTCAACTAGCGGGAGGACTTGAAGAGACCCAGTACTTC.

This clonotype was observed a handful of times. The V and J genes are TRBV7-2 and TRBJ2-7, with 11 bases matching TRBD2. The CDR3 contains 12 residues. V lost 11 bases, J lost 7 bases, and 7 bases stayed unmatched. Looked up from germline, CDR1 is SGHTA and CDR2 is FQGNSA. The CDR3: CAGGLAVGEQYF. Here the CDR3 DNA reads TGTGCCGGGGGACTAGCGGTGGGTGAGCAGTACTTC.

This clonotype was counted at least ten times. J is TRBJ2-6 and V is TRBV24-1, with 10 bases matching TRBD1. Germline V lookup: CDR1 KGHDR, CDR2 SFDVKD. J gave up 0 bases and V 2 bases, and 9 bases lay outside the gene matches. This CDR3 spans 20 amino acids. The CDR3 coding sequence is TGTGCCACCAGTGATTGGAGGACAGGGGGGAAGAGCTCTGGGGCCAACGTCCTGACTTTC. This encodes CATSDWRTGGKSSGANVLTF.